This T cell receptor (beta chain) appears in the sequencing data of a study of blood T cell repertoires in COVID-19 (dated by TCRdb to 2020 to 2022). General notes on the study: Samples covering the acute and convalescent phases of COVID-19 were provided by collaborators in the United States, Italy and Spain. The material from the prospective study consisted of cDNA or gDNA derived from T cells, B-cell-depleted T cells, or PBMCs. Deeply sampled blood TCRbeta repertoires from subjects exposed to, actively infected with, or recovered from COVID-19 were included in the dataset. The repertoires were released in a freely available public database intended as a resource for research on the immune response to SARS-CoV-2. Samples were obtained from the ongoing ImmuneRACE study (first 160 participants) and from 1,200 or so subjects provided by 6 global collaborators. Sample metadata almost always included a de-identified subject ID, COVID-19 status, age in years and sex. HLA class I and class II types, where available, came from metadata supplied by the sample provider rather than from assay-based typing. What the study reported, not specific to this receptor: The amount of clinical and demographic metadata varied by source and participant and was provided uncurated.

Sequences SGHRS (CDR1) and YFSETQ (CDR2) are obtained from the germline V gene. Relative to germline, V is missing 4 bases and J is missing 4 bases, with 4 bases of the junction outside any gene match. Including cysteine and phenylalanine, the CDR3 has 14 amino acids. The read is trimmed to its CDR3 DNA, 42 bases read in frame from base 1. Each collaborating institution followed its own protocols to collect whole blood in K2EDTA tubes. Collaborator samples were shipped for TCRbeta analysis as frozen whole blood, isolated PBMCs, or DNA extracted from either sample type. Worth noting for this clone: No antigen is known for it. Base qualities are not recorded, but no much larger clone differs from it by a single base.

TCRbeta CDR3 regions were amplified from genomic DNA by means of the immunoSEQ Assay, a bias-controlled multiplex PCR. The published analysis was carried out like this. Within the assay, amplification of reference gene primers was used to estimate how many nucleated cells each sample contained. To quantify the absolute abundance of each unique TCRbeta CDR3 rearrangement, sequence reads were collapsed and filtered. For each sample, productive Simpson clonality was calculated as the square root of Simpson's diversity index across productive rearrangements. The table comes from immuneACCESS by way of TCRdb, which keeps in-frame sequences with V and J called. Part of the clones is missing from these tables; in studies checked, under half for an unresolved V gene and the rest for unknown reasons. V and J calls plus clone size are reproduced from that table; the DNA served to infer D and trimming. For this sample there are about 360,000 clones; 80% to 90% appear just once. Together, the top ten hold about 3% of the sample.

The sequence was obtained from a man aged 25-45 years with active or convalescent COVID-19. The chain couples TRBV5-1 to TRBJ2-2; 7 nucleotides in the junction match TRBD1. The source material was peripheral blood. The DNA reads as follows: TGCGCCAGCAGCACCCGGGACAGCACCGGGGAGCTGTTTTTT. Translation gives CASSTRDSTGELFF.